One and the same sample provided the 20 T cell receptor beta chains below, sequenced in a study of T cell responses to AZD1222 COVID-19 vaccine. Repertoires were generated with immunoSEQ multiplex PCR, while TCRdb's copy carries only in-frame clones and drops some. The repertoire holds about 180,000 clones, about 91% seen once, with approximately 10% in the top ten. The sample here was peripheral blood, taken 28 days after the second AZD1222 dose. These receptors all come from an adult who received the AZD1222 COVID-19 vaccine.

This clone came up a few times. The chain couples TRBV5-1 to TRBJ1-1, with a weak D call TRBD1 (5 bases). Between the trimmed V and J ends, which lost 0 bases and 6 bases, there was a span of 18 bases. The CDR3 is 16 amino acids. From germline, CDR1 is SGHRS and CDR2 YFSETQ. The CDR3: CASSLALQQGWAEAFF. DNA of the CDR3: TGCGCCAGCAGCTTGGCCCTCCAGCAGGGTTGGGCTGAAGCTTTCTTT. Full variable domain (missing parts from reference TRBV5-1 and TRBJ1-1): KAGVTQTPRYLIKTRGQQVTLSCSPISGHRSVSWYQQTPGQGLQFLFEYFSETQRNKGNFPGRFSGRQFSNSRSEMNVSTLELGDSALYLCASSLALQQGWAEAFFGQGTRLTVV.

This clone was seen once. The rearrangement joins TRBV9 to TRBJ2-7, with 8 bases aligning to TRBD1. Germline V CDR1 and CDR2: SGDLS, YYNGEE. CDR3 length equals 18 residues. V trimming: 0 bases; J trimming: 3 bases; junction bases outside the gene matches: 14. The CDR3 bases are TGTGCCAGCAGCGTAGAAGATCAGGGGGCCACGTCAGTCTACGAGCAGTACTTC. This sequence encodes CASSVEDQGATSVYEQYF.

Only a few counts were recorded for this clone. The chain uses TRBV5-4 and TRBJ2-7, with TRBD2 matching over 10 bases. V was clipped by 0 bases and J by 0 bases; unmatched bases: 9. The CDR3 sequence is 18 residues long. Germline values: CDR1 SGHNT, CDR2 YYREEE (reference sequence). CDR3 DNA sequence: TGTGCCAGCAGCTTGGTCGGTAGCGGGGGGCGGAACTCCTACGAGCAGTACTTC. This sequence encodes CASSLVGSGGRNSYEQYF.

The chain carries TRBV5-1 and TRBJ1-5, with D perhaps TRBD1 (6 bases). Trimming removed 5 bases from V and 3 bases from J, with 9 bases in between. The CDR3 contains 13 residues. CDR1 is SGHRS and CDR2 is YFSETQ in the germline V gene. This chain's CDR3 is CASSQGNNQPQHF. CDR3 DNA: TGCGCCAGCAGTCAGGGGAACAATCAGCCCCAGCATTTT.

The CDR3 sequence: CASSPPIRSETQYF. The DNA for the CDR3 is TGTGCCAGCTCACCACCCATTAGGTCGGAGACCCAGTACTTC. The chain uses TRBV18 and TRBJ2-5; D gene uncertain. The germline gives CDR1 KGHSH, CDR2 LQKENI. The CDR3 length is 14 residues. V lost 0 bases, J lost 5 bases, and 10 bases lay in between.

This clone has a single count. The rearrangement joins TRBV18 to TRBJ2-7; 11 bases map to TRBD1. CDR1 is KGHSH and CDR2 is LQKENI in the germline V gene. This CDR3 comprises 15 residues. V was pared by 6 bases and J by 2 bases, with 6 bases of the junction left unmatched. The CDR3 reads CASSLGQGAPYEQYF. The CDR3 bases are TGTGCCAGCTCCCTCGGACAGGGGGCCCCCTACGAGCAGTACTTC. Looking up the rest from reference TRBV18 and TRBJ2-7 gives the full variable domain: NAGVMQNPRHLVRRRGQEARLRCSPMKGHSHVYWYRQLPEEGLKFMVYLQKENIIDESGMPKERFSAEFPKEGPSILRIQQVVRGDSAAYFCASSLGQGAPYEQYFGPGTRLTVT.

The CDR3 sequence is CASSLGALNSPLHF. The CDR3 DNA sequence: TGTGCCAGTTCCCTGGGGGCCTTAAATTCACCCCTCCACTTT. The chain joins TRBV2 to TRBJ1-6, with a tentative D call TRBD1 (6 bases). CDR1 is SNHLY and CDR2 is FYNNEI in the germline V gene. Trimming stripped 9 bases from V and 7 bases from J, with 16 bases between. The CDR3 length is 14 residues.

The rearrangement uses TRBV7-9 and TRBJ1-1, with unresolved D. The CDR3 consists of 14 residues. Trimming stripped 3 bases from V and 2 bases from J, with 10 bases between. Germline V gives CDR1 SEHNR, CDR2 FQNEAQ (reference sequence). CDR3 amino acids: CASSFKGRNTEAFF. CDR3 DNA: TGTGCCAGCAGCTTCAAAGGGAGAAACACTGAAGCTTTCTTT.

The chain couples TRBV5-1 to TRBJ1-4; 7 bases map to TRBD1. Germline values: CDR1 SGHRS, CDR2 YFSETQ. Unmatched junction bases numbered 3, after V lost 5 bases and J lost 2 bases. The CDR3 runs 14 residues. In nucleotides, the CDR3 is TGCGCCAGCAGAGCGACAGGGACTAATGAAAAACTGTTTTTT. Translated: CASRATGTNEKLFF.

The chain carries TRBV19 and TRBJ2-5; TRBD1 matches at 12 bases. The length of the CDR3 is 15 residues. V shed 4 bases, J shed 5 bases, and the junction held 5 bases outside the gene matches. Germline loops: CDR1 LNHDA, CDR2 SQIVND (reference sequence). This chain's CDR3 is CASSTGTGGDETQYF. The CDR3, as DNA: TGTGCCAGTAGTACCGGGACAGGGGGCGACGAGACCCAGTACTTC.

This chain's CDR3 is CASSLTGSGHEQYF. As DNA, the CDR3 is TGTGCCAGCAGCTTAACGGGCAGCGGCCACGAGCAGTACTTC. The chain employs TRBV7-3 and TRBJ2-7; TRBD2 might be the D (5 bases). Trimming removed 0 bases from V and 5 bases from J, with 11 bases in between. This CDR3 spans 14 amino acids. CDR1 is SGHTA and CDR2 is FQGTGA in the germline V gene. Using reference TRBV7-3 and TRBJ2-7 for the parts outside the CDR3, the full variable domain is GAGVSQTPSNKVTEKGKYVELRCDPISGHTALYWYRQSLGQGPEFLIYFQGTGAADDSGLPNDRFFAVRPEGSVSTLKIQRTERGDSAVYLCASSLTGSGHEQYFGPGTRLTVT.

The count of this clone is one. This CDR3 is also generated by other DNA sequences in the sample. The chain employs TRBV7-2 and TRBJ1-5; maybe TRBD1 (6 bases). The CDR3 is 13 amino acids. Germline lookup yields CDR1 SGHTA and CDR2 FQGNSA. Trimming removed 2 bases at V and 6 bases at J, with 8 bases between. Written as DNA, the CDR3 is TGTGCCAGCAGCTTAAGCAGGGGTCAGCCCCAGCATTTT. Its translation: CASSLSRGQPQHF.

This chain joins TRBV7-9 and TRBJ2-3, with D possibly matching TRBD2 (5 bases). V was shortened by 8 bases and J by 3 bases, with 21 bases between the two germline ends. This CDR3 contains 16 residues. Germline lookup yields CDR1 SEHNR and CDR2 FQNEAQ (reference sequence). The CDR3 sequence: CASGLGTGRRTDTQYF. CDR3 nucleotide sequence: TGTGCCAGCGGTCTAGGTACGGGAAGGAGGACAGATACGCAGTATTTT.

The rearrangement uses TRBV5-1 and TRBJ2-6; perhaps TRBD1 as D (6 bases). V was cut by 7 bases and J by 2 bases, with 22 bases left in between. Germline loops: CDR1 SGHRS, CDR2 YFSETQ. The CDR3 contains 18 residues. CDR3 DNA sequence: TGCGCCAGCGGGATATCGGACAGCCCCAAGGCTGGGGCCAACGTCCTGACTTTC. It yields the protein CASGISDSPKAGANVLTF.

The V and J genes are TRBV19 and TRBJ1-3; TRBD1 matches 8 bases. After removal of 4 bases from V and 1 base from J, the junction contained 3 bases not matched to a gene. Germline CDR1 and CDR2: LNHDA and SQIVND (reference sequence). The CDR3 is 15 amino acids. For the CDR3, the DNA is TGTGCCAGTAGTAATCAGGGGGCTTCTGGAAACACCATATATTTT. This translates into CASSNQGASGNTIYF. Together with reference TRBV19 and TRBJ1-3, the CDR3 gives the full variable domain: DGGITQSPKYLFRKEGQNVTLSCEQNLNHDAMYWYRQDPGQGLRLIYYSQIVNDFQKGDIAEGYSVSREKKESFPLTVTSAQKNPTAFYLCASSNQGASGNTIYFGEGSWLTVV.

The table lists this clone with a count of one. The J gene is TRBJ1-4, the V gene TRBV5-1; D not resolved. The ends were cut back, 5 bases at V and 3 bases at J, with 17 bases in the middle. The CDR3 extends over 16 amino acids. Germline-derived CDR1 and CDR2 are SGHRS and YFSETQ. CDR3 sequence (DNA): TGCGCCAGCAGTGCGGAGGGAGGTAATGCTAATGAAAAACTGTTTTTT. This gives the protein CASSAEGGNANEKLFF. The full variable domain, its missing parts supplied by reference TRBV5-1 and TRBJ1-4, is KAGVTQTPRYLIKTRGQQVTLSCSPISGHRSVSWYQQTPGQGLQFLFEYFSETQRNKGNFPGRFSGRQFSNSRSEMNVSTLELGDSALYLCASSAEGGNANEKLFFGSGTQLSVL.

The gene calls are TRBV10-1 and TRBJ2-1, with a tentative D call TRBD2 (7 bases). Deletions cut 0 bases from V and 6 bases from J, with 9 bases between. The CDR3 has 14 residues. The germline CDR1 and CDR2 sequences are WNHNN and SYGVQD (reference sequence). The CDR3 sequence: CASSESGGPNEQFF. The CDR3 nucleotides are TGCGCCAGCAGTGAGTCGGGGGGGCCCAATGAGCAGTTCTTC.

V and J are TRBV27 and TRBJ1-5; D gene uncertain. Germline V gives CDR1 MNHEY, CDR2 SMNVEV (reference sequence). This CDR3 comprises 16 residues. Trimming removed 3 bases from V and 0 bases from J, with 12 bases in between. The CDR3 DNA reads as TGTGCCAGCAGTTTCCGTTACAGTGATAGCAATCAGCCCCAGCATTTT. This gives the protein CASSFRYSDSNQPQHF.

A word on this clone: The sample holds other DNA sequences that translate to the same CDR3. J is TRBJ2-5 and V is TRBV9; perhaps D is TRBD1 or TRBD2 (6 bases each). This CDR3 is 14 amino acids long. V was pared by 2 bases and J by 2 bases, with 10 bases between. CDR1 is SGDLS, CDR2 YYNGEE, per germline. DNA for the CDR3: TGTGCCAGCAGCGTCGGGGGCAGTCAAGAGACCCAGTACTTC. This translates into CASSVGGSQETQYF. The whole variable domain, remainder taken from reference TRBV9 and TRBJ2-5, is DSGVTQTPKHLITATGQRVTLRCSPRSGDLSVYWYQQSLDQGLQFLIQYYNGEERAKGNILERFSAQQFPDLHSELNLSSLELGDSALYFCASSVGGSQETQYFGPGTRLLVL.

This sequence joins TRBV5-1 and TRBJ2-7; no clear D. The V and J ends lost 4 bases and 2 bases respectively, with 4 bases between them. Per the germline V gene, CDR1 is SGHRS and CDR2 is YFSETQ. CDR3 length equals 11 residues. The CDR3 reads CASSATYEQYF. The CDR3 DNA reads TGCGCCAGCAGCGCAACCTACGAGCAGTACTTC.